This entry features one TCR beta chain sequence. TCRdb itself ran the 5' RACE reads through MiXCR, one entry per CDR3 protein. The table records 170,000 or so distinct CDR3 sequences, about a tenth of them present only once. This entry is derived from a study of T cells after yellow fever vaccination. The germline CDR1 and CDR2 sequences are SEHNR and FQNEAQ (reference sequence). CDR3 length: 14 residues. Trimming removed 5 bases from V and 2 bases from J, with 12 bases in between. The chain has TRBV7-9 and TRBJ2-5; D might be TRBD1 or TRBD2, each matching 5 bases. The sequencing used CD8+ T cells sorted from PBMCs, collected 45 days after the yellow fever booster vaccination. The TCR sequence derives from a man aged 18 to 29 who received the YFV17D yellow fever vaccine. CDR3 protein: CASSIPGAQETQYF. The CDR3 DNA sequence: TGTGCCAGCAGCATACCCGGGGCTCAAGAGACCCAGTACTTC.